This is a list of T cell receptor beta chains from one sample in a study of cytomegalovirus exposure and HLA in healthy donors. Profiling relied on immunoSEQ multiplex PCR, and the TCRdb table lists in-frame clones only, not all of them. Altogether some 200,000 clones are present, around 74% being singletons, with the ten largest covering 1.5%. Sequenced material: PBMCs. The receptor source for this set is a girl aged 10 to 17 in good health and CMV-seropositive. Both conserved end residues are trimmed from each CDR3.

length: 15; V: TRBV7-6; CDR3: ASSLAGRGKSYNEQF
length: 11; V: TRBV6-5; CDR3: ASTRAGAYGYT
length: 11; V: TRBV6-1; CDR3: ASRGFGQETQY
length: 14; V: TRBV11-2; CDR3: ASSLVGQGGSYEQY
length: 12; V: TRBV9; CDR3: ASSVSGLSYEQY
length: 15; V: TRBV7-2; CDR3: ASSLVPPGSGNSPLH
length: 13; V: TRBV10-1; CDR3: ASSVRPDSYNEQF
length: 15; V: TRBV11-2; CDR3: ASSLRLAGGPEYEQY
length: 9; V: TRBV6-5; CDR3: ASSGGLGYT
length: 13; V: TRBV6-1; CDR3: ASSKTSGGADEQY
length: 15; V: TRBV11-2; CDR3: ASSPSTGTSFYNEQF
length: 14; V: TRBV18; CDR3: ASSPFGQSTNEKLF
length: 15; V: TRBV5-4; CDR3: ASSSGGFSVSGNTIY
length: 13; V: TRBV12-5; CDR3: ASGFSTGQGSPLH
length: 11; V: TRBV27; CDR3: ASSATVNTEAF
length: 13; V: TRBV4-1; CDR3: ASSQEEQGPRGYT
length: 15; V: TRBV5-4; CDR3: ASSFEAQSGGGDTQY
length: 14; V: TRBV11-3; CDR3: ASSLLSGQVLHEQY
length: 13; V: TRBV5-1; CDR3: ASSQGQPSTDTQY
length: 13; V: TRBV5-1; CDR3: ASSFSGGADQPQH
length: 11; V: TRBV7-2; CDR3: ASSLGGGVRGT